This is a list of T cell receptor beta chains from one sample in a study of T cell repertoires in cytomegalovirus infection. TCRdb reprocessed the reads via MiXCR and lists one record per CDR3 protein. The sample holds some 400,000 distinct CDR3 sequences, roughly 30% seen once. Specimen: PBMCs. The receptors come from a human donor in good health (CMV status not recorded). Some clones in this sample may be carry-over from other donors' samples. Both conserved end residues are part of each CDR3. A D gene is named only where the DNA matches it firmly. Only some rows state a clone size, as once, few, many or a class for expanded clones.

j_call clone_size v_call d_call cdr3_aa cdr3_nt
TRBJ2-1 few TRBV7-9 NA CASSLVDKQFF TGTGCCAGCAGCTTGGTAGACAAGCAGTTCTTC
TRBJ1-1 few TRBV12-3/TRBV12-4 TRBD1 CASSLGPGQGVTEAFF TGTGCCAGCAGTTTGGGACCGGGACAGGGGGTCACTGAAGCTTTCTTT
TRBJ1-5 NA TRBV4-1 NA CASSQATGWKPQHF TGCGCCAGCAGCCAAGCCACAGGGTGGAAGCCCCAGCATTTT
TRBJ2-3 many TRBV7-3 NA CASSLSSLYTDTQYF TGTGCCAGCAGCTTATCCAGCCTATACACAGATACGCAGTATTTT
TRBJ2-3 many TRBV7-8 TRBD2 CASSPASGSTDTQYF TGTGCCAGCAGCCCAGCTAGCGGAAGCACAGATACGCAGTATTTT
TRBJ2-1 few TRBV5-5 NA CASSLVQGPGLDNEQFF TGTGCCAGCAGCTTGGTTCAGGGACCCGGATTGGACAATGAGCAGTTCTTC
TRBJ2-3 many TRBV7-2 TRBD2 CASRRRTSGTVTDTQYF TGTGCCAGCAGGAGAAGGACTAGCGGGACGGTAACAGATACGCAGTATTTT
TRBJ2-7 NA TRBV15 TRBD2 CATSRDPGLLYEQYF TGTGCCACCAGCAGAGATCCGGGACTACTTTACGAGCAGTACTTC
TRBJ2-1 NA TRBV5-1 NA CDSSLEGSSYNEQFF TGCGACAGCAGCTTGGAAGGGTCCTCCTACAATGAGCAGTTCTTC
TRBJ1-2 few TRBV4-1 NA CASSQGEGGYTF TGCGCCAGCAGCCAAGGAGAGGGCGGCTACACCTTC
TRBJ1-5 NA TRBV20-1 NA CSARDSRTSNQPQHF TGCAGTGCTAGAGATTCTCGTACTAGCAATCAGCCCCAGCATTTT
TRBJ2-2 NA TRBV5-4 NA CASSLTERDTGELFF TGTGCCAGCAGCTTAACTGAGCGGGACACCGGGGAGCTGTTTTTT
TRBJ2-7 many TRBV12-3/TRBV12-4 TRBD1 CASSFGQATSGEQYF TGTGCCAGCAGCTTTGGACAGGCGACCTCGGGCGAGCAGTACTTC
TRBJ2-2 NA TRBV2 TRBD1 CASKRTGANTGELFF TGTGCCAGCAAACGGACAGGGGCGAACACCGGGGAGCTGTTTTTT
TRBJ2-6 NA TRBV6-5 NA CASTQGGGANVLTF TGTGCCAGCACTCAGGGGGGGGGGGCCAACGTCCTGACTTTC
TRBJ2-2 NA TRBV6-6 NA CASSYSGVNTGELFF TGTGCCAGCAGTTACTCGGGGGTCAACACCGGGGAGCTGTTTTTT
TRBJ1-6 NA TRBV27 NA CASSPTPAGRRSPLQF TGTGCCAGCAGTCCCACCCCGGCAGGGCGGCGTTCACCCCTCCAATTT
TRBJ1-5 NA TRBV7-2 TRBD1 CASSYQGGAEPQHF TGTGCCAGCAGCTACCAAGGGGGCGCGGAGCCCCAGCATTTT
TRBJ2-2 NA TRBV29-1 TRBD1 CSVRDRNTGELFF TGCAGCGTCCGGGACAGAAACACCGGGGAGCTGTTTTTT
TRBJ2-7 NA TRBV12-3/TRBV12-4 TRBD1 CASSPGTAATYEQYF TGTGCCAGCAGCCCCGGGACAGCAGCGACCTACGAGCAGTACTTC
TRBJ1-6 many TRBV10-3 NA CAISAGTANSPLHF TGTGCCATCAGCGCCGGGACGGCTAATTCACCCCTCCACTTT
TRBJ2-3 NA TRBV6-6 NA CASSYVGTRGSTDTQYF TGTGCCAGCAGTTACGTAGGCACAAGGGGGAGCACAGATACGCAGTATTTT
TRBJ2-5 NA TRBV24-1 TRBD2 CATSDLKRGYQETQYF TGTGCCACCAGTGATTTGAAGCGGGGGTACCAAGAGACCCAGTACTTC